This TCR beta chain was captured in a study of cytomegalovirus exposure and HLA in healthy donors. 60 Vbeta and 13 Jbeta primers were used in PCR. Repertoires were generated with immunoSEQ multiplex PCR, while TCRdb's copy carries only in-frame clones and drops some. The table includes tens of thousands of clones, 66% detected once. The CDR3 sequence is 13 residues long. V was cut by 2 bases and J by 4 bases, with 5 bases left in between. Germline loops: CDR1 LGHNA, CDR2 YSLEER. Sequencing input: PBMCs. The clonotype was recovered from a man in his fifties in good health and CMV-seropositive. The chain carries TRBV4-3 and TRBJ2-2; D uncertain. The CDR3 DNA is TGCGCCAGCAGCCAATTGAGCACCGGGGAGCTGTTTTTT. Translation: CASSQLSTGELFF.